This is a list of T cell receptor beta chains from one sample in a study of blood T cell repertoires in COVID-19. Some clones are missing from TCRdb's copy, which holds only in-frame ones; the method was immunoSEQ multiplex PCR. The sample lists over 85,000 clones; approximately 87% were seen once. Sequencing used peripheral blood. Receptor source: a human donor with acute or convalescent COVID-19. The donor label of this sample is uncertain. Both conserved end residues are part of each CDR3. Each record gives: J gene, V gene, CDR3 length, D gene, clone size, CDR3 DNA, CDR3 protein. A D gene is named only where the DNA matches it firmly. Part of the rows lack a size; the others show once, few, many or a class for expanded clones.

j_call: TRBJ2-1
v_call: TRBV7-3
cdr3_length: 16
d_call: TRBD2
clone_size: -
cdr3_nt: TGTGCCAGCAGCTTAGCTAGCGGGGGGGCCTCCAATGAGCAGTTCTTC
cdr3_aa: CASSLASGGASNEQFF

j_call: TRBJ1-1
v_call: TRBV5-1
cdr3_length: 17
d_call: -
clone_size: -
cdr3_nt: TGCGCCAGCAGCTTGGGACAGTCAAATATTAGGAACACTGAAGCTTTCTTT
cdr3_aa: CASSLGQSNIRNTEAFF

j_call: TRBJ1-4
v_call: TRBV5-1
cdr3_length: 16
d_call: TRBD1
clone_size: -
cdr3_nt: TGCGCCAGCAGCTTGGACGCGGGACAGGGTTGGGAAAAACTGTTTTTT
cdr3_aa: CASSLDAGQGWEKLFF

j_call: TRBJ1-2
v_call: TRBV11-3
cdr3_length: 12
d_call: -
clone_size: -
cdr3_nt: TGTGCCAGCAGCTTTACAGGCTATGGCTACACCTTC
cdr3_aa: CASSFTGYGYTF

j_call: TRBJ2-3
v_call: TRBV9
cdr3_length: 12
d_call: -
clone_size: -
cdr3_nt: TGTGCCAGCAGCCAACGGGCAGATACGCAGTATTTT
cdr3_aa: CASSQRADTQYF

j_call: TRBJ2-1
v_call: TRBV28
cdr3_length: 15
d_call: TRBD1
clone_size: -
cdr3_nt: TGTGCCAGCAGTTACCCCCCGACAGGGTTCAATGAGCAGTTCTTC
cdr3_aa: CASSYPPTGFNEQFF

j_call: TRBJ2-5
v_call: TRBV28
cdr3_length: 14
d_call: TRBD1
clone_size: -
cdr3_nt: TGTGCCAGCAGTTTGGACAGGGGAGGGGAGACCCAGTACTTC
cdr3_aa: CASSLDRGGETQYF

j_call: TRBJ1-1
v_call: TRBV5-1
cdr3_length: 14
d_call: -
clone_size: -
cdr3_nt: TGCGCCAGCACCCCGGGGTGGGGGGACACTGAAGCTTTCTTT
cdr3_aa: CASTPGWGDTEAFF

j_call: TRBJ1-2
v_call: TRBV20-1
cdr3_length: 12
d_call: -
clone_size: -
cdr3_nt: TGCAGTGCTAGTACAGGGAGTAATGGCTACACCTTC
cdr3_aa: CSASTGSNGYTF

j_call: TRBJ1-1
v_call: TRBV6-5
cdr3_length: 13
d_call: -
clone_size: -
cdr3_nt: TGTGCCAGCACGGGATGGGTGAACACTGAAGCTTTCTTT
cdr3_aa: CASTGWVNTEAFF

j_call: TRBJ1-4
v_call: TRBV28
cdr3_length: 15
d_call: -
clone_size: -
cdr3_nt: TGTGCCAGCAGTTTTGGAGGAATACTTGAAAAGGGACTGTTTTTT
cdr3_aa: CASSFGGILEKGLFF

j_call: TRBJ1-2
v_call: TRBV11-2
cdr3_length: 13
d_call: -
clone_size: medium-sized
cdr3_nt: TGTGCCAGCAGCTTAGGACTAGGAAGGACGACCACCTTC
cdr3_aa: CASSLGLGRTTTF

j_call: TRBJ1-1
v_call: TRBV5-4
cdr3_length: 13
d_call: -
clone_size: few
cdr3_nt: TGTGCCAGCAGCTCCTCCCCGCAGGCTGAAGCTTTCTTT
cdr3_aa: CASSSSPQAEAFF

j_call: TRBJ2-7
v_call: TRBV9
cdr3_length: 15
d_call: -
clone_size: few
cdr3_nt: TGTGCCAGCAGCGTAGACTCAAACCCCGGCTACGAGCAGTACTTC
cdr3_aa: CASSVDSNPGYEQYF

j_call: TRBJ1-5
v_call: TRBV9
cdr3_length: 15
d_call: -
clone_size: few
cdr3_nt: TGTGCCAGCAGTCAGGGGCCGCATAGCAATCAGCCCCAGCATTTT
cdr3_aa: CASSQGPHSNQPQHF

j_call: TRBJ1-5
v_call: TRBV5-1
cdr3_length: 13
d_call: -
clone_size: -
cdr3_nt: TGCGCCAGCAGCTTGACGGTAAATCAGCCCCAGCATTTT
cdr3_aa: CASSLTVNQPQHF

j_call: TRBJ1-3
v_call: TRBV5-1
cdr3_length: 15
d_call: -
clone_size: -
cdr3_nt: TGCGCCAGCAGCTTGACAGGGCCAACGGGAAACACCATATATTTT
cdr3_aa: CASSLTGPTGNTIYF

j_call: TRBJ1-3
v_call: TRBV5-1
cdr3_length: 15
d_call: TRBD1
clone_size: -
cdr3_nt: TGCGCCAGCAGCTTGGGGGACAGGGGTGGAAACACCATATATTTT
cdr3_aa: CASSLGDRGGNTIYF

j_call: TRBJ1-5
v_call: TRBV6-5
cdr3_length: 14
d_call: -
clone_size: -
cdr3_nt: TGTGCCAGCAGGACGGGGGGGGGCAATCAGCCCCAGCATTTT
cdr3_aa: CASRTGGGNQPQHF

j_call: TRBJ2-1
v_call: TRBV2
cdr3_length: 15
d_call: -
clone_size: -
cdr3_nt: TGTGCCAGCAGGTATGAGCGGAGCTCCTACAATGAGCAGTTCTTC
cdr3_aa: CASRYERSSYNEQFF

j_call: TRBJ2-2
v_call: TRBV30
cdr3_length: 11
d_call: -
clone_size: -
cdr3_nt: TGTGCCTGGATCGGGACCGGGGAGCTGTTTTTT
cdr3_aa: CAWIGTGELFF

j_call: TRBJ1-4
v_call: TRBV19
cdr3_length: 16
d_call: -
clone_size: few
cdr3_nt: TGTGCCAGCTACCCCAGTCCCAGTGATTGGGCCGAAAAACTGTTTTTT
cdr3_aa: CASYPSPSDWAEKLFF

j_call: TRBJ2-5
v_call: TRBV3-1/TRBV3-2
cdr3_length: 15
d_call: TRBD2
clone_size: -
cdr3_nt: TGTGCCAGCAGCCAAGGGCTAGCGGGGCAAGAGACCCAGTACTTC
cdr3_aa: CASSQGLAGQETQYF

j_call: TRBJ1-1
v_call: TRBV7-8
cdr3_length: 15
d_call: -
clone_size: -
cdr3_nt: TGTGCCAGCAGCTTAGTAGGGGTCAGAGACACTGAAGCTTTCTTT
cdr3_aa: CASSLVGVRDTEAFF

j_call: TRBJ1-2
v_call: TRBV27
cdr3_length: 14
d_call: -
clone_size: few
cdr3_nt: TGTGCCAGCAGCACGGAGAGCACTGTCTATGGCTACACCTTC
cdr3_aa: CASSTESTVYGYTF

j_call: TRBJ1-6
v_call: TRBV30
cdr3_length: 15
d_call: TRBD1
clone_size: once
cdr3_nt: TGTGCCTGGAGTGTGGGGGACAGGGGGAATTCACCCCTCCACTTT
cdr3_aa: CAWSVGDRGNSPLHF

j_call: TRBJ2-2
v_call: TRBV5-1
cdr3_length: 15
d_call: -
clone_size: once
cdr3_nt: TGCGCCAGCAGACTGGGGGCGATGGGGACCGGGGAGCTGTTTTTT
cdr3_aa: CASRLGAMGTGELFF